The 29 T cell receptor beta chains reported below all come from one sample, sequenced in a study of breast tumors, draining lymph nodes, adjacent tissues. The lymph nodes were axillary draining lymph nodes from breast cancer patients. TCRdb re-analysed the multiplex PCR reads in MiXCR, keeping a single row per CDR3 protein. The sample has about 270,000 distinct CDR3 sequences, about 33% seen once. Sequencing was carried out using axillary lymph node tissue. Receptor source: a female donor with breast cancer. Some clones in this sample may be carry-over from other donors' samples.

This clonotype came up once. The junction does not match germline at one end; this may be a read error. CDR3 coding DNA: TGTGCTAGCAGCCTAGGGGGCGACAAGCGAGAGACCCAGTACTTC. It encodes CASSLGGDKRETQYF. This chain links TRBV7-7 with TRBJ2-5, with 7 bases aligning to TRBD1. Germline V lookup: CDR1 SSHAT, CDR2 FNYEAQ (reference sequence). The CDR3 spans 15 residues.

This clonotype was picked up many times. The chain carries TRBV12-3 or TRBV12-4 and TRBJ2-7, with D perhaps TRBD1 (6 bases). V lost 4 bases and J 13 bases, leaving 20 bases between the germline ends. The CDR3 runs 13 residues. The CDR3 here is CASSYPTAQGFYF. Here the CDR3 DNA reads TGTGCCAGCAGTTATCCCACCGCACAGGGATTTTACTTC.

This clonotype showed up many times. The chain links TRBV20-1 to TRBJ2-1, with 8 bases that match TRBD2. The length of the CDR3 is 14 residues. CDR1 and CDR2 from the germline V gene are DFQATT and SNEGSKA (reference sequence). The V gene end was trimmed by 7 bases and the J gene end by 0 bases; junction bases not matched to a gene: 5. The CDR3, as DNA: TGCAGTGGGGCGGGAGGCAGCTCCTACAATGAGCAGTTCTTC. As protein: CSGAGGSSYNEQFF.

The V and J genes are TRBV20-1 and TRBJ2-5, with D tentatively TRBD1 (5 bases). Germline loops: CDR1 DFQATT, CDR2 SNEGSKA (reference sequence). CDR3 size: 14 residues. Trimming cost V 5 bases and J 8 bases, with 21 bases left between them. DNA of the CDR3: TGCAGTGCTTCAGGGTTCTCCTACGAGCCCACCCAGTACTTC. This codes for CSASGFSYEPTQYF.

This clonotype occurred many times. This chain links TRBV20-1 with TRBJ2-5; the D is unclear. V was cut by 0 bases and J by 0 bases, with 8 bases left in between. Germline loops: CDR1 DFQATT, CDR2 SNEGSKA (reference sequence). The CDR3 has 14 amino acids. The CDR3 region has the DNA TGCAGTGCTAGAGATGGACGCTACCAAGAGACCCAGTACTTC. Amino acid sequence: CSARDGRYQETQYF.

This clonotype has ten or more counts. The genes are TRBV12-3 or TRBV12-4 and TRBJ2-2; perhaps TRBD2 as D (7 bases). V was shortened by 4 bases and J by 7 bases, with 13 bases between the two germline ends. The CDR3 runs 14 residues. The CDR3 spells CASSWGGAVGELFF. CDR3 DNA sequence: TGTGCCAGCAGTTGGGGGGGGGCGGTCGGGGAGCTGTTTTTT.

This clonotype has ten or more counts. V and J are TRBV29-1 and TRBJ1-3, with D tentatively TRBD1 (5 bases). This CDR3 is 14 amino acids long. Germline lookup yields CDR1 SQVTM and CDR2 ANQGSEA. Trimming shortened V by 4 bases and J by 3 bases, and 13 bases separated the two germline ends. The CDR3: CSVGKTEFGNTIYF. CDR3 nucleotides: TGCAGCGTTGGGAAGACAGAATTTGGAAACACCATATATTTT.

There are a few counts of this clonotype. At one boundary the junction diverges from the germline segment, which might be a read error. The gene calls are TRBV11-3 and TRBJ2-4; tentatively, D is TRBD2 (6 bases). The CDR3 sequence is 11 residues long. The germline V gene encodes CDR1 SGHNT and CDR2 YENEEA. This chain's CDR3 is CASSFGGAPDF. The CDR3 DNA reads as TGTGCCAGCAGCTTCGGCGGGGCGCCGGACTTC. The complete variable domain, with remaining parts taken from reference TRBV11-3 and TRBJ2-4, reads EAGVVQSPRYKIIEKKQPVAFWCNPISGHNTLYWYLQNLGQGPELLIRYENEEAVDDSQLPKDRFSAERLKGVDSTLKIQPAELGDSAVYLCASSFGGAPDFGAGTRLSVL.

Ten or more counts support this clonotype. The V gene is TRBV7-2, the J gene TRBJ2-1; D may be TRBD1 or TRBD2 (6 bases each). Germline CDR1 is SGHTA and CDR2 is FQGNSA. V was shortened by 8 bases and J by 0 bases, with 8 bases between the two germline ends. The CDR3 is 13 amino acids. In DNA, the CDR3 is TGTGCCAGCGGGGGGCGCTCCTACAATGAGCAGTTCTTC. It translates to CASGGRSYNEQFF.

This clonotype was seen many times. V usage is TRBV19 and J usage is TRBJ2-1, with D unresolved. CDR1 is LNHDA, CDR2 SQIVND, per germline (reference sequence). There are 12 residues in the CDR3. V lost 9 bases to trimming and J lost 7 bases, with 13 bases between them. DNA for the CDR3: TGTGCCAGCTCGGCGAATTTTAATGAGCAGTTCTTC. Translating it yields CASSANFNEQFF.

This clonotype was seen once. V usage is TRBV15 and J usage is TRBJ2-1; D not resolved. Germline CDR1 and CDR2: LNHNV and YYDKDF (reference sequence). The CDR3 is 13 amino acids. Trimming removed 11 bases from V and 0 bases from J, with 11 bases in between. CDR3: CADPRSSYNEQFF. The DNA of the CDR3 is TGTGCCGACCCTCGGAGCTCCTACAATGAGCAGTTCTTC. Full variable domain (missing parts from reference TRBV15 and TRBJ2-1): DAMVIQNPRYQVTQFGKPVTLSCSQTLNHNVMYWYQQKSSQAPKLLFHYYDKDFNNEADTPDNFQSRRPNTSFCFLDIRSPGLGDTAMYLCADPRSSYNEQFFGPGTRLTVL.

This chain uses TRBV9 with TRBJ2-5; 14 bases map to TRBD2. This CDR3 spans 17 amino acids. The V and J ends lost 1 base and 3 bases, in that order; junction bases with no gene match: 5. Germline-derived CDR1 and CDR2 are SGDLS and YYNGEE. CDR3 DNA: TGTGCCAGCAGCGTATCTCCGGGACTAGCGGGAGAAGAGACCCAGTACTTC. Encoded protein: CASSVSPGLAGEETQYF.

This clonotype came up many times. The J gene is TRBJ2-1, the V gene TRBV7-2; 7 bases are a match to TRBD1. The CDR3 is 12 amino acids. The germline V gene has CDR1 SGHTA and CDR2 FQGNSA. With 5 bases clipped from V and 10 bases from J, the junction kept 5 bases outside the gene matches. The CDR3 nucleotides read TGTGCCAGCAGCCCCAGGGGGTTAGAGCAGTTCTTC. It specifies CASSPRGLEQFF.

There are many counts of this clonotype. V is TRBV7-2 and J is TRBJ2-1; TRBD1 is a possible D gene (6 bases). Trimming cost V 5 bases and J 0 bases, with 14 bases left between them. This CDR3 has 16 residues. The germline CDR1 and CDR2 sequences are SGHTA and FQGNSA. CDR3 in amino acids: CASSPRADSSYNEQFF. In nucleotides, the CDR3 is TGTGCCAGCAGCCCACGAGCGGACAGCTCCTACAATGAGCAGTTCTTC.

In DNA, the CDR3 is TGTGCCAGCAGACAGACGACAGGGAGTGACTATGGCTACACCTTC. This codes for CASRQTTGSDYGYTF. The chain is built from TRBV12-3 or TRBV12-4 and TRBJ1-2; 7 bases are shared with TRBD1. The trim removed 6 bases at V and 3 bases at J, leaving 10 bases unmatched. The CDR3 has 15 amino acids.

This clonotype occurred many times. The J gene is TRBJ2-3, the V gene TRBV15, with D unclear. Germline V CDR1 and CDR2: LNHNV, YYDKDF (reference sequence). The length of the CDR3 is 15 residues. V was pared by 0 bases and J by 4 bases, with 11 bases between. CDR3 loop: CATSRDQNAADTQYF. In DNA, the CDR3 is TGTGCCACCAGCAGAGATCAAAATGCGGCAGATACGCAGTATTTT.

On this clonotype: A single base separates this from a much larger clone, so it may be a read error. J is TRBJ2-2 and V is TRBV11-1; D possibly corresponds to TRBD2 (5 bases). This CDR3 is 15 amino acids long. V was clipped by 1 base and J by 6 bases, with 12 bases between them. Germline CDR1 is SGHAT and CDR2 is FQDESV (reference sequence). The CDR3 coding sequence is TGTGCCAGCAGCTTAGTTTCCGGGATCTCCGGGGAGCTGTTTTTT. As protein: CASSLVSGISGELFF.

This clonotype was seen a handful of times. This chain joins TRBV27 and TRBJ2-1, with D possibly matching TRBD1 (5 bases). Trimming took 5 bases from V and 4 from J, leaving 15 bases between them. Germline loops: CDR1 MNHEY, CDR2 SMNVEV (reference sequence). This CDR3 has 15 amino acids. Written as DNA, the CDR3 is TGTGCCAGCAGTGGCTCATGGGGCGGTTACAATGAGCAGTTCTTC. It is translated as CASSGSWGGYNEQFF.

Only a few counts were recorded for this clonotype. The V and J genes are TRBV3-1 and TRBJ2-1; 7 positions match TRBD2. The V segment lost 1 base and the J segment 6 bases; nucleotides outside the gene matches: 0. The CDR3 is made up of 13 amino acids. Germline loops: CDR1 LGHDT, CDR2 YNNKEL (reference sequence). CDR3 DNA: TGTGCCAGCAGCCAAGGGACTAGCAATGAGCAGTTCTTC. The encoded protein is CASSQGTSNEQFF.

The sample holds many counts of this clonotype. The chain joins TRBV5-8 to TRBJ1-5; TRBD1 aligns across 9 bases. The CDR3 extends over 16 amino acids. J was trimmed by 4 bases and V by 4 bases; bases with no gene match: 9. Germline CDR1 reads SGHTS; CDR2 reads YDEGEE. CDR3 sequence (DNA): TGTGCCAGCAGCCTTGACGGGACAGGGAGGAATCAGCCCCAGCATTTT. Protein product: CASSLDGTGRNQPQHF.

This clonotype came up a few times. The chain combines TRBV9 with TRBJ2-1; D might be TRBD2 (6 bases). Germline loops: CDR1 SGDLS, CDR2 YYNGEE. This CDR3 spans 15 amino acids. V was clipped by 0 bases and J by 2 bases, with 9 bases between them. In DNA form, the CDR3 reads TGTGCCAGCAGCGTAGGGGCGGGGCCCTACAATGAGCAGTTCTTC. Translating gives CASSVGAGPYNEQFF.

The J gene is TRBJ1-4, the V gene TRBV29-1, with 11 bases aligning to TRBD1. Germline assignment: CDR1 SQVTM and CDR2 ANQGSEA. The CDR3 has 16 amino acids. Losses at the gene ends were 6 bases for V and 5 bases for J; bases not matched to a gene: 11. The chain's CDR3 is CSVLRLGTGGNEKLFF. The CDR3 DNA sequence: TGCAGCGTGCTTCGACTAGGGACAGGGGGAAATGAAAAACTGTTTTTT.

This clonotype came up many times. J is TRBJ1-3 and V is TRBV7-9; 10 bases agree with TRBD1. Germline CDR1 and CDR2: SEHNR and FQNEAQ (reference sequence). V was clipped by 5 bases and J by 2 bases; unmatched bases: 0. CDR3 length equals 14 residues. The CDR3 coding sequence is TGTGCCAGCAGCGGGACAGGGGCTGGAAACACCATATATTTT. This codes for CASSGTGAGNTIYF.

This clonotype occurred many times. The chain is built from TRBV20-1 and TRBJ1-4; D not certain. The germline V gene has CDR1 DFQATT and CDR2 SNEGSKA (reference sequence). V gave up 1 base and J gave up 6 bases, with 9 bases separating them. The CDR3 consists of 13 residues. The chain's CDR3 is CSARGGRDEKLFF. The CDR3 nucleotides read TGCAGTGCTAGAGGGGGTAGGGATGAAAAACTGTTTTTT.

Many counts were recorded for this clonotype. The gene calls are TRBV6-1 and TRBJ2-2; no definite D call. Germline CDR1 is MNHNS and CDR2 is SASEGT. With 2 bases removed from V and 6 bases from J, the gap between germline ends came to 16 bases. This CDR3 has 16 residues. The CDR3 DNA follows: TGTGCCAGCAGTGAAAGTGGTGCGGTACGGGCCGGGGAGCTGTTTTTT. It specifies CASSESGAVRAGELFF.

As for this clonotype: This may be a read error, as it is one base from a much larger clone. The V and J genes are TRBV30 and TRBJ2-1; 8 bases are shared with TRBD1. There are 12 residues in the CDR3. The ends lost 0 bases at V and 10 bases at J; junction bases unmatched: 2. CDR1 is GTSNPN, CDR2 SVGIG, per germline (reference sequence). The CDR3 spells CAWSVQGGEQFF. The CDR3 region has the DNA TGTGCCTGGAGTGTACAGGGGGGAGAGCAGTTCTTC.

This clonotype was observed at least ten times. The gene calls are TRBV5-1 and TRBJ2-1; D not certain. Germline loops: CDR1 SGHRS, CDR2 YFSETQ. The V and J ends lost 4 bases and 7 bases respectively, with 15 bases between them. CDR3 length: 14 residues. The CDR3 here is CASSISSLRNEQFF. For the CDR3, the DNA is TGCGCCAGCAGCATCTCGAGCCTCCGAAATGAGCAGTTCTTC.

This clonotype was seen repeatedly, ten times or more. The rearrangement uses TRBV5-4 and TRBJ1-4, with 7 bases matching TRBD1. The germline CDR1 and CDR2 sequences are SGHNT and YYREEE (reference sequence). There are 14 residues in the CDR3. V was pared by 1 base and J by 5 bases, with 2 bases of the junction left unmatched. The CDR3 coding sequence is TGTGCCAGCAGCTTGAAAGGGGGCAATGAAAAACTGTTTTTT. Translation: CASSLKGGNEKLFF.

This clonotype was found many times. This chain links TRBV9 with TRBJ2-1, with D possibly being TRBD2 (6 bases). CDR1 SGDLS and CDR2 YYNGEE come from the germline V gene. This CDR3 is 15 amino acids long. Trimming shortened V by 4 bases and J by 7 bases, and 18 bases separated the two germline ends. The CDR3 nucleotides read TGTGCCAGCAGCACCAACGGGGAGGATTGGAATGAGCAGTTCTTC. The encoded protein is CASSTNGEDWNEQFF.